The 3 T cell receptor beta chains given below trace back to one sample, sequenced in a study of T-cell memory formation after mild COVID-19. TCRdb called the 5' RACE reads again in MiXCR, with one record for every CDR3 protein. The sample holds approximately 350,000 distinct CDR3 sequences, 13% to 15% seen once. The sequencing input was PBMCs or a T cell subset sorted from them (not recorded which). The receptors were gathered from a man younger than 35 who had mild COVID-19 (a few samples of this study predate the infection). Cell type and time point are not known.

CDR3 sequence (DNA): TGTGCCAGCAGCTTAGTTTCCATGGGGACAGATACGCAGTATTTT. Translated, it gives CASSLVSMGTDTQYF. The V gene is TRBV7-9, the J gene TRBJ2-3; D is undetermined. The CDR3 totals 15 residues. V was pared by 1 base and J by 3 bases, with 11 bases between. CDR1 is SEHNR, CDR2 FQNEAQ, per germline (reference sequence). Full variable domain (remainder filled in from reference TRBV7-9 and TRBJ2-3): DTGVSQNPRHKITKRGQNVTFRCDPISEHNRLYWYRQTLGQGPEFLTYFQNEAQLEKSRLLSDRFSAERPKGSFSTLEIQRTEQGDSAMYLCASSLVSMGTDTQYFGPGTRLTVL.

This clonotype has only a few counts. It is unclear where the CDR3 begins or ends on the DNA, so no DNA is shown, and the CDR3 is as TCRdb lists it. The chain recombines TRBV12-3 or TRBV12-4 with TRBJ1-6; the table's D call TRBD1 went unverified against the DNA. The CDR3 contains 13 residues when both ends are counted. CDR3 region: CASSTSQGGTLHF.

This sequence joins TRBV5-1 and TRBJ2-3; D is unclear. Germline loops: CDR1 SGHRS, CDR2 YFSETQ. V shed 8 bases and J shed 7 bases, with 23 bases lying between them. This CDR3 is 15 amino acids long. CDR3 DNA sequence: TGCGCCAGTAGCCCAGCAGTGTTCACCGAAAATACGCAGTATTTT. This gives the protein CASSPAVFTENTQYF.